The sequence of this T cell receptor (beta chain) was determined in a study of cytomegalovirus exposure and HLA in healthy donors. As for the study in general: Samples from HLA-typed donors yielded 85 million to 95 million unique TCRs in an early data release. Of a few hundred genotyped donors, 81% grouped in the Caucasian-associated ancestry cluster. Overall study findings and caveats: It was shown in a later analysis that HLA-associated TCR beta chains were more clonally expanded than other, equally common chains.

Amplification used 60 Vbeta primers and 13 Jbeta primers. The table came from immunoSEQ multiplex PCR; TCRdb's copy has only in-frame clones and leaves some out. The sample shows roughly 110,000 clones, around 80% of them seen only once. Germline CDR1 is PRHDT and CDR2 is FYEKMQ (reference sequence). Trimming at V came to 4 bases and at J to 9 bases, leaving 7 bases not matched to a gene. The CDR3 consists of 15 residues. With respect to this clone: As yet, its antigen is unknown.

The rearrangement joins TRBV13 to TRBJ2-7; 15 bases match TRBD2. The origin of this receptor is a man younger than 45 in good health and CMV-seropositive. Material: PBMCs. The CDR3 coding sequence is TGTGCCAGCAGCTGGACTAGCGGGGGGGCCTCCGGGCAGTACTTC. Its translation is CASSWTSGGASGQYF. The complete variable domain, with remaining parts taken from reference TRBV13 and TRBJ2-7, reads AAGVIQSPRHLIKEKRETATLKCYPIPRHDTVYWYQQGPGQDPQFLISFYEKMQSDKGSIPDRFSAQQFSDYHSELNMSSLELGDSALYFCASSWTSGGASGQYFGPGTRLTVT.